Listed below are T cell receptor beta chains from one sample, sequenced in a study of T cells in Graves' hyperthyroidism and ophthalmopathy. Via MiXCR, TCRdb re-called the multiplex PCR reads, giving one row per CDR3 protein. Here the sample spans 350,000 to 450,000 distinct CDR3 sequences, about 18% being singletons. Sequencing was done on a sample of blood. The origin of the receptors is a woman aged 25 to 39 with Graves' hyperthyroidism that later progressed to Graves' ophthalmopathy. Both conserved end residues are part of each CDR3.

v_gene	j_gene	CDR3aa
TRBV4-1	TRBJ1-6	CASSQDQQAYNSPLHF
TRBV4-2	TRBJ1-1	CASSREGGENTEAFF
TRBV9	TRBJ2-1	CASSSHPTSGAANEQFF
TRBV7-9	TRBJ1-2	CASSLVGGYTF
TRBV6-1	TRBJ1-5	CASSPLSNQPQHF
TRBV2	TRBJ1-2	CASSAAGGYGYTF
TRBV4-1	TRBJ2-2	CASSVLAGGPSGELFF
TRBV14	TRBJ1-2	CASSQDRTLLRYTF
TRBV4-1	TRBJ1-1	CASSQTGVNTEAFF
TRBV18	TRBJ1-5	CASSRDYNQPQHF
TRBV9	TRBJ2-1	CASSVLGRMDDRGEQFF
TRBV12-3/TRBV12-4	TRBJ2-5	CASRFLTSGSFQETQYF
TRBV12-3/TRBV12-4	TRBJ1-6	CASSQSRGQKSTPLHF
TRBV6-1	TRBJ1-5	CASNLGQGARSNQPQHF
TRBV6-5	TRBJ2-7	CASSYSQEPQPHEQYF
TRBV28	TRBJ1-1	CASSLVRWEAFF
TRBV6-2/TRBV6-3	TRBJ2-2	CASSYSTSGGVHTGELFF
TRBV20-1	TRBJ1-1	CSARLSGGAHGGTEAFF
TRBV24-1	TRBJ2-2	CAARAGQLTGELFF
TRBV20-1	TRBJ1-5	CSARIGTGNQPQHF
TRBV30	TRBJ2-7	CACKGMYEQYF
TRBV20-1	TRBJ2-2	CSAPDRITGELFF
TRBV2	TRBJ1-4	CASSGRIRGGNEKLFF
TRBV7-9	TRBJ1-4	CASTRGIHATNEKLFF
TRBV19	TRBJ2-1	CASSIGLVNEQFF
TRBV6-2/TRBV6-3	TRBJ1-6	CASERPGTGSSPLHF
TRBV24-1	TRBJ2-1	CATSDLPFSNNEQFF
TRBV5-4	TRBJ2-7	CASTRPSGRAVAPEQYF
TRBV11-2	TRBJ2-7	CASSVDRSYEQYF
TRBV6-1	TRBJ2-1	CASSVRTSGSPYNGQFF
TRBV9	TRBJ2-3	CASSPGYGGEGPTDTQYF
TRBV19	TRBJ1-1	CASSGSGGRWNTEAFF
TRBV30	TRBJ1-2	CASAPPGPTYGYTF
TRBV10-2	TRBJ2-1	CASTSGESYNEQFF
TRBV6-1	TRBJ2-7	CASRGKDRKPYEQYF
TRBV13	TRBJ2-2	CASSLGGLAGVGYTGELFF
TRBV6-6	TRBJ2-7	CASSYSDTSGAYEQYF
TRBV20-1	TRBJ2-5	CSARNSDSLQETQYF
TRBV7-9	TRBJ1-2	CASSLAPLGDGGYTF
TRBV5-1	TRBJ1-1	CASSATRGQKDTEAFF